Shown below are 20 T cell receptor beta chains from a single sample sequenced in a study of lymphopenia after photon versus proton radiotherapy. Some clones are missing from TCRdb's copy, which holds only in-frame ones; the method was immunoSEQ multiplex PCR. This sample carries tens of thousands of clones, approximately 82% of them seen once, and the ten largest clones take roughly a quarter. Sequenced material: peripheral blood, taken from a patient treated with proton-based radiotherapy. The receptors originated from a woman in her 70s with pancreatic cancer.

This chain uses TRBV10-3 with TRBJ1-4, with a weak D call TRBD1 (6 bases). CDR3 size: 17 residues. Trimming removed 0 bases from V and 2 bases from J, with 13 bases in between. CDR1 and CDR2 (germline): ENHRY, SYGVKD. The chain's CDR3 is CAISESAGVGTNEKLFF. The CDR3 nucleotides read TGTGCCATCAGTGAGTCGGCAGGGGTAGGCACTAATGAAAAACTGTTTTTT.

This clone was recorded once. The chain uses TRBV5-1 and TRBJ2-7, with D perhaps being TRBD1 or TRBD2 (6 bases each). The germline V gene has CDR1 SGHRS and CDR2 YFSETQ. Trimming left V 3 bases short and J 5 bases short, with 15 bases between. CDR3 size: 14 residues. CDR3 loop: CASSSDGGGNEQYF. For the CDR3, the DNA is TGCGCCAGCAGCTCGGATGGAGGGGGAAACGAGCAGTACTTC.

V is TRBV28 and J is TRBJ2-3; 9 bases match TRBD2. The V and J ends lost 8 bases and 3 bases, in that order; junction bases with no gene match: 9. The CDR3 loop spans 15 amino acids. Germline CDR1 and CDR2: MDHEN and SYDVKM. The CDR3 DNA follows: TGTGCCAGCGTGGAATCGGCGGGAGGGACAGATACGCAGTATTTT. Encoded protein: CASVESAGGTDTQYF.

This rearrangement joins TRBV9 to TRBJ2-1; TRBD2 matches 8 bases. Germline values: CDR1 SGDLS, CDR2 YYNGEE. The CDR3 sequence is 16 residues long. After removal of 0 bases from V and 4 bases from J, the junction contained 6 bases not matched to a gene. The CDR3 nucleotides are TGTGCCAGCAGCGTAGTTGGTAGCGGGATATACAATGAGCAGTTCTTC. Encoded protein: CASSVVGSGIYNEQFF.

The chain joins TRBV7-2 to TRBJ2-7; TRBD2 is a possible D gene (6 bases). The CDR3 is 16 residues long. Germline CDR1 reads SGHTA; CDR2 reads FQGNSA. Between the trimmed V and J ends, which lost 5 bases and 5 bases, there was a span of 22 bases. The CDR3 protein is CASSPGLGGRTHEQYF. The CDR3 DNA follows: TGTGCCAGCAGCCCCGGCCTTGGAGGGAGGACCCACGAGCAGTACTTC.

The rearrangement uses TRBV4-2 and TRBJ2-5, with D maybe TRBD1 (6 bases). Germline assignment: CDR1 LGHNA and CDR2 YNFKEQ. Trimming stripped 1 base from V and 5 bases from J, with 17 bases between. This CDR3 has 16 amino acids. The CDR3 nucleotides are TGTGCCAGCAGCCAAGGGGTTTCAGGGGCATTGGAGACCCAGTACTTC. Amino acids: CASSQGVSGALETQYF.

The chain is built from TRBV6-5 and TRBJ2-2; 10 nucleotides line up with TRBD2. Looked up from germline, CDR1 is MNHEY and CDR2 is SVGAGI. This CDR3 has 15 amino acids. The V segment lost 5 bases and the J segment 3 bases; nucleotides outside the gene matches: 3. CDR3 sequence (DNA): TGTGCCAGCAGTACCGGGACTAGCGACACCGGGGAGCTGTTTTTT. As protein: CASSTGTSDTGELFF.

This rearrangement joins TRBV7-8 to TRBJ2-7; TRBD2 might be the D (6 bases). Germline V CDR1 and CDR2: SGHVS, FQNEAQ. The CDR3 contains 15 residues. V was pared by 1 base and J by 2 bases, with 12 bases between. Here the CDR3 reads CASSLVAGNAYEQYF. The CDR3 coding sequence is TGTGCCAGCAGCTTAGTGGCGGGAAACGCCTACGAGCAGTACTTC. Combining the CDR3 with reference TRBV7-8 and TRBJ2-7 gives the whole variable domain GAGVSQSPRYKVAKRGQDVALRCDPISGHVSLFWYQQALGQGPEFLTYFQNEAQLDKSGLPSDRFFAERPEGSVSTLKIQRTQQEDSAVYLCASSLVAGNAYEQYFGPGTRLTVT.

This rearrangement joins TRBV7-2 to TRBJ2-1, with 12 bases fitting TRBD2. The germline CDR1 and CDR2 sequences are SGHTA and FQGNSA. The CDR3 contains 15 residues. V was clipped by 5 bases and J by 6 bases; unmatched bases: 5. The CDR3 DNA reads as TGTGCCAGCAGCCTCACTAGCGGGGGGTTCAATGAGCAGTTCTTC. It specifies CASSLTSGGFNEQFF.

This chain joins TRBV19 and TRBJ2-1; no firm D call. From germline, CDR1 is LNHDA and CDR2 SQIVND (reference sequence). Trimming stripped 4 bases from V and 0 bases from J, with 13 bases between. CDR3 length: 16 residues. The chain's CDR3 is CASSTYTRSSYNEQFF. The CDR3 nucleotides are TGTGCCAGTAGTACTTATACCCGGAGCTCCTACAATGAGCAGTTCTTC.

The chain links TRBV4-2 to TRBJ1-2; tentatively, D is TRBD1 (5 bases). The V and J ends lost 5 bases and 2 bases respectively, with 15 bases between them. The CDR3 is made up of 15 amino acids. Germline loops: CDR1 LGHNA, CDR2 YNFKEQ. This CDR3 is CASSFSAGSNYGYTF. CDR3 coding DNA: TGTGCCAGCAGCTTTTCGGCAGGGAGCAACTATGGCTACACCTTC.

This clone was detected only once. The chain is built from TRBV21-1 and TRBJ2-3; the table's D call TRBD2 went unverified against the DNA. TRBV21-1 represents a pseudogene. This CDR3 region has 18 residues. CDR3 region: CASSGSTLAGGHTDTQYF. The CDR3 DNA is TGTGCCAGCAGCGGGTCCACTCTAGCGGGAGGTCATACAGATACGCAGTATTTT.

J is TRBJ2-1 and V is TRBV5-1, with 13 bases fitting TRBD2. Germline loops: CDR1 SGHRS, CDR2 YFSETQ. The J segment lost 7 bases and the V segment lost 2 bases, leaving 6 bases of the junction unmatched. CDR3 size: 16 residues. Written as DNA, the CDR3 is TGCGCCAGCAGCTTTGGGACTAGCGGGAAGTATAATGAGCAGTTCTTC. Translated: CASSFGTSGKYNEQFF.

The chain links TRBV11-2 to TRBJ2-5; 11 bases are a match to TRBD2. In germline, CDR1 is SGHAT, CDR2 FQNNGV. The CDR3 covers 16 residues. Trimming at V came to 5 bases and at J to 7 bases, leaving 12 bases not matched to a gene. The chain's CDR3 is CASSPGLAETKVTQYF. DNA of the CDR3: TGTGCCAGCAGCCCGGGACTAGCGGAGACCAAGGTGACCCAGTACTTC.

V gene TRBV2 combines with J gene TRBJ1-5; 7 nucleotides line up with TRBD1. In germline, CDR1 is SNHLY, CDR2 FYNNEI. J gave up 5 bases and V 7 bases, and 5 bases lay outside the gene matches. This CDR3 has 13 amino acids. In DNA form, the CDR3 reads TGTGCCAGCAAACAGGGGTTGGATCAGCCCCAGCATTTT. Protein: CASKQGLDQPQHF. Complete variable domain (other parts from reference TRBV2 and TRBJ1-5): EPEVTQTPSHQVTQMGQEVILRCVPISNHLYFYWYRQILGQKVEFLVSFYNNEISEKSEIFDDQFSVERPDGSNFTLKIRSTKLEDSAMYFCASKQGLDQPQHFGDGTRLSIL.

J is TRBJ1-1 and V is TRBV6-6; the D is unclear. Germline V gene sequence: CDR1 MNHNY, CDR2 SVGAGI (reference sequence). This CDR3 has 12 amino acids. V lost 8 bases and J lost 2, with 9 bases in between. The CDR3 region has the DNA TGTGCCAGCTACAAGGGAAACACTGAAGCTTTCTTT. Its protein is CASYKGNTEAFF.

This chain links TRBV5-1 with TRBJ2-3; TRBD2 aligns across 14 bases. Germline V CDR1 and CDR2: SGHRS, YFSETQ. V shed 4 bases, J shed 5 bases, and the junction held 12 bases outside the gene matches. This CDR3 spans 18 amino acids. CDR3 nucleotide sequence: TGCGCCAGCAGCCCCCTTGGGACTAGCGGGAGAAATCGAGATACGCAGTATTTT. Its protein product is CASSPLGTSGRNRDTQYF.

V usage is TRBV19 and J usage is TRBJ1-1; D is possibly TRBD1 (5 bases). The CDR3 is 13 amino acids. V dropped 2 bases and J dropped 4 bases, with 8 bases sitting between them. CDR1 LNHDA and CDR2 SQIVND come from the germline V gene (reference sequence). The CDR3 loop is CASSIKRGTEAFF. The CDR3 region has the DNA TGTGCCAGTAGTATAAAAAGGGGCACTGAAGCTTTCTTT.

The CDR3 coding sequence is TGTGCCAGCAGCTTGGACAGGGGTCAGAGCAATCAGCCCCAGCATTTT. Translated: CASSLDRGQSNQPQHF. This sequence joins TRBV5-8 and TRBJ1-5; 7 positions agree with TRBD1. Germline CDR1 reads SGHTS; CDR2 reads YDEGEE. V lost 0 bases and J lost 1; bases outside the gene matches: 4. The CDR3 has 16 amino acids.

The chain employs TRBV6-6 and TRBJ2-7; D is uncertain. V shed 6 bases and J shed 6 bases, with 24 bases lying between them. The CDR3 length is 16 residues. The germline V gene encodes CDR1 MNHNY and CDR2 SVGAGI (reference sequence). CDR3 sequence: CASRGSVLVEAIEQYF. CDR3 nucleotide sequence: TGTGCCAGCAGGGGAAGTGTTCTAGTCGAGGCCATCGAGCAGTACTTC.